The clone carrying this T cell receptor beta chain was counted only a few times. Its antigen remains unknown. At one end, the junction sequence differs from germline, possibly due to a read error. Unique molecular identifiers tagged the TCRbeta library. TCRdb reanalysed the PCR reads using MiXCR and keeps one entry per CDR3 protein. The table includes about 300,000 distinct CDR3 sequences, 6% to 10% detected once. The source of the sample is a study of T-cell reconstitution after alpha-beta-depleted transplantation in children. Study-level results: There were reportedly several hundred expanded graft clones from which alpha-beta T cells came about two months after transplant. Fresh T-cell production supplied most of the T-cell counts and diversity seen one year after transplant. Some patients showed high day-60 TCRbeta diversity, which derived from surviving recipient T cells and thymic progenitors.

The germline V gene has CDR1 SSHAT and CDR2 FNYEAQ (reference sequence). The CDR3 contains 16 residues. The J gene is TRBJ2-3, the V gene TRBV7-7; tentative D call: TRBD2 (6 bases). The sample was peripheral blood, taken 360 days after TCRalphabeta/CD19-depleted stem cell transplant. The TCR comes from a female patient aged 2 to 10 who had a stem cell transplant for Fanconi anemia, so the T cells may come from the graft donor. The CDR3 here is CASSLGTSFRSDTQYF. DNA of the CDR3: TGTGCTAGCAGCTTAGGCACTAGCTTTCGTTCAGATACGCAGTATTTT.